These 5 T cell receptor beta chains were sequenced from one sample in a study of blood T cell repertoires in COVID-19. Sequencing was performed with immunoSEQ multiplex PCR; in TCRdb, only in-frame clones are kept and a portion is missing. Here the sample spans around 250,000 clones, about 80% being singletons. The sequencing input was peripheral blood. The receptor source for this set is a woman older than 75 with acute or convalescent COVID-19.

The chain links TRBV5-1 to TRBJ1-1; 7 nucleotides agree with TRBD1. V dropped 2 bases and J dropped 1; count of bases not matched to a gene: 8. The germline gives CDR1 SGHRS, CDR2 YFSETQ. This CDR3 comprises 16 residues. For the CDR3, the DNA is TGCGCCAGCAGCTTAGGCCACAGGGGAGGGAACACTGAAGCTTTCTTT. This translates into CASSLGHRGGNTEAFF.

The genes are TRBV29-1 and TRBJ2-1; 8 bases fit TRBD2. After removal of 6 bases from V and 9 bases from J, the junction contained 7 bases not matched to a gene. The CDR3 extends over 12 amino acids. Germline lookup yields CDR1 SQVTM and CDR2 ANQGSEA. CDR3 coding DNA: TGCAGCGTCCGGGGGGGGCAGCCTGAGCAGTTCTTC. Its protein product is CSVRGGQPEQFF.

This chain joins TRBV7-3 and TRBJ2-2, with 7 bases aligning to TRBD2. The CDR3 has 16 amino acids. CDR1 and CDR2 from the germline V gene are SGHTA and FQGTGA. The ends lost 1 base at V and 3 bases at J; junction bases unmatched: 5. CDR3: CASSLSGGGYTGELFF. The CDR3 DNA follows: TGTGCCAGCAGCTTAAGTGGCGGGGGATACACCGGGGAGCTGTTTTTT.

The rearrangement joins TRBV5-1 to TRBJ1-3; 8 bases align to TRBD1. Germline V CDR1 and CDR2: SGHRS, YFSETQ. V shed 0 bases and J 2 bases; nucleotides not matched to a gene: 4. The CDR3 has 16 residues. The CDR3 region has the DNA TGCGCCAGCAGCTTGGGGGGCAGGGGGCCTGGAAACACCATATATTTT. As protein: CASSLGGRGPGNTIYF.

The rearrangement joins TRBV5-5 to TRBJ2-7; D is unresolved. The germline V and J ends were trimmed by 2 bases and 4 bases, with 4 bases remaining between them. The CDR3 has 11 residues. Per the germline V gene, CDR1 is SGHKS and CDR2 is YYEKEE (reference sequence). CDR3 amino acids: CASSLAYEQYF. CDR3 DNA sequence: TGTGCCAGCAGCTTAGCGTACGAGCAGTACTTC.